The rows below give T cell receptor beta chains drawn from one sample of a study of identifying expanded T cells in peripheral blood. Sequencing was performed with immunoSEQ multiplex PCR; in TCRdb, only in-frame clones are kept and a portion is missing. This table holds under 95,000 clones, approximately 91% found once. What was sequenced was blood. Receptor source: a person aged 18-70 years in good health. CDR3s include the opening cysteine and the closing phenylalanine or tryptophan. A D gene is named only where the DNA matches it firmly. Clone size appears in some rows only: once, few, many, or a class for an expanded clone.

D gene	clone size	V gene	J gene	CDR3 DNA	CDR3 protein
NA	NA	TRBV6-6	TRBJ2-1	TGTGCCAGCAAGCCACGGGACACGGGGTACAATGAGCAGTTCTTC	CASKPRDTGYNEQFF
NA	once	TRBV30	TRBJ1-2	TGTGCCTGGAGTGTAGAAGGGTCCCTCTATGGCTACACCTTC	CAWSVEGSLYGYTF
NA	NA	TRBV6-5	TRBJ2-7	TGTGCCAGCAGTTACTCCCGGGCTTGGTACGAGCAGTACTTC	CASSYSRAWYEQYF
NA	NA	TRBV7-9	TRBJ2-2	TGTGCCAGCAGCCCAAAAGCGCGTGGGACTAACACCGGGGAGCTGTTTTTT	CASSPKARGTNTGELFF
TRBD2	NA	TRBV7-2	TRBJ2-3	TGTGCCAGCACCCTTAGCGGGAGAACTTATACGCAGTATTTT	CASTLSGRTYTQYF
NA	NA	TRBV9	TRBJ1-3	TGTGCCAGCAGCGTCCCCGGGGGAAACACCATATATTTT	CASSVPGGNTIYF
NA	few	TRBV30	TRBJ1-2	TGTGCCTGGAGTGCCGGACAGAACTATGGCTACACCTTC	CAWSAGQNYGYTF
NA	once	TRBV5-4	TRBJ2-2	TGTGCCAGCAGCCCCAGGCCGAACACCGGGGAGCTGTTTTTT	CASSPRPNTGELFF
NA	NA	TRBV28	TRBJ1-5	TGTGCCAGCAGTCTTACCGGGCCCGACAATCAGCCCCAGCATTTT	CASSLTGPDNQPQHF
TRBD1	NA	TRBV6-1	TRBJ2-1	TGTGCCAGCAGGCCGGGACAGGGGGCGGACAATGAGCAGTTCTTC	CASRPGQGADNEQFF
TRBD2	NA	TRBV28	TRBJ2-1	TGTGCCAGCAGTTTACTAGCGGGGGGGCCAGGTGAGCAGTTCTTC	CASSLLAGGPGEQFF
NA	NA	TRBV9	TRBJ2-2	TGTGCCAGCGGGGGAAGGACAGTGAACACCGGGGAGCTGTTTTTT	CASGGRTVNTGELFF
NA	few	TRBV30	TRBJ2-3	TGTGCCTCGACCGACAGCACAGATACGCAGTATTTT	CASTDSTDTQYF
NA	NA	TRBV29-1	TRBJ2-2	TGCAGCGTTGTGGGGGGATCCGGGGAGCTGTTTTTT	CSVVGGSGELFF
TRBD2	NA	TRBV7-2	TRBJ2-1	TGTTCCGGCGGGGGGGTCAATGAGCAGTTCTTC	CSGGGVNEQFF
TRBD1	NA	TRBV7-2	TRBJ2-7	TGTGCCAGCAGCCCGTATGGACAGGGTACGACCTACGAGCAGTACTTC	CASSPYGQGTTYEQYF
NA	NA	TRBV5-1	TRBJ1-1	TGCGCCAGCAGCCCATTGGGGGGACTGGGCACTGAAGCTTTCTTT	CASSPLGGLGTEAFF
NA	NA	TRBV19	TRBJ1-1	TGTGCCAGTAGTAAAGGATGGCACACTGAAGCTTTCTTT	CASSKGWHTEAFF
TRBD2	medium-sized	TRBV9	TRBJ2-3	TGTGCCAGCAGCGAGATCGGAGCGGGAGCTGGCACAGATACGCAGTATTTT	CASSEIGAGAGTDTQYF
NA	NA	TRBV6-5	TRBJ1-1	TGTGCCAGCAATCAGGGGAACACTGAAGCTTTCTTT	CASNQGNTEAFF
NA	NA	TRBV5-1	TRBJ2-2	TGCGCCAGCAGTAAAGGGCCTAACACCGGGGAGCTGTTTTTT	CASSKGPNTGELFF